This is a list of T cell receptor beta chains from one sample in a study of T-cell reconstitution after alpha-beta-depleted transplantation in children. TCRdb ran MiXCR on the PCR reads and lists one entry per CDR3 protein. Altogether approximately 500,000 distinct CDR3 sequences are present, 27% being singletons, with the ten largest covering around a third. The specimen was PBMCs, collected before TCRalphabeta/CD19-depleted stem cell transplant. Source of these receptors: a boy under three years old with Wiskott-Aldrich syndrome, due to receive a stem cell transplant. Each CDR3 is given with its conserved first and last residue. The D gene is left open where the match is weak. Size is stated for part of the rows, as once, few or many counts, or as a class when the clone is expanded.

clone size | J gene | D gene | V gene | CDR3 DNA | CDR3 protein
few | TRBJ2-3 | TRBD2 | TRBV9 | TGTGCCAGCAGCGGGGGACTAGCGGGATTTGCTACGCAGTATTTT | CASSGGLAGFATQYF
. | TRBJ2-7 | TRBD2 | TRBV29-1 | TGCAGCGTTGGCGGTACTAGCGGTCCCTCCTACGAGCAGTACTTC | CSVGGTSGPSYEQYF
few | TRBJ2-2 | . | TRBV5-1 | TGCGCCAGCAGCTTCCCGGGAGCACATACCGGGGAGCTGTTTTTT | CASSFPGAHTGELFF
. | TRBJ2-3 | TRBD2 | TRBV15 | TGTGCCACCAGCAGAGAGACTAGCGGGAGGTGGGATACGCAGTATTTT | CATSRETSGRWDTQYF
few | TRBJ2-1 | . | TRBV9 | TGTGCCAGCAGCGTAGCCCACGTGGGGGCCTACAATGAGCAGTTCTTC | CASSVAHVGAYNEQFF
few | TRBJ2-1 | . | TRBV20-1 | TGCAGTGCTAGAGAGACCAAAATCAATGAGCAGTTCTTC | CSARETKINEQFF
few | TRBJ1-1 | . | TRBV18 | TGTGCCAGCTCGATAGGACTGACTAACACTGAAGCTTTCTTT | CASSIGLTNTEAFF
. | TRBJ2-2 | TRBD2 | TRBV20-1 | TGCAGTGCTAGCACTAGCGGGCTGAACACCGGGGAGCTGTTTTTT | CSASTSGLNTGELFF
few | TRBJ2-5 | . | TRBV20-1 | TGCAGTGCTAGAGATACCCGGGAAGAGGAGACCCAGTACTTC | CSARDTREEETQYF
. | TRBJ1-2 | . | TRBV20-1 | TGCAGTGCGGAATATACAGGGAAAGGCTACACCTTC | CSAEYTGKGYTF
. | TRBJ2-1 | . | TRBV5-1 | TGCGCCAGCAGCGAAAGGGAGGAAGGTGAGCAGTTCTTC | CASSEREEGEQFF
. | TRBJ2-2 | . | TRBV5-1 | TGCGCCAGCAGCCCCGCTATGAACACCGGGGAGCTGTTTTTT | CASSPAMNTGELFF
. | TRBJ2-7 | TRBD1 | TRBV6-5 | TGTGCCAGCAGTTACTCTGGGTCCCCGGGACAGGCCCACGAGCAGTACTTC | CASSYSGSPGQAHEQYF
few | TRBJ2-1 | TRBD2 | TRBV12-3/TRBV12-4 | TGTGCCAGCAACCTAATAGCGGGAGTGTCCAATGAGCAGTTCTTC | CASNLIAGVSNEQFF
few | TRBJ2-6 | . | TRBV6-5 | TGTGCCAGCAGTTCTCGTTCGGGGGTTAGCTCTGGGGCCAACGTCCTGACTTTC | CASSSRSGVSSGANVLTF
few | TRBJ2-2 | TRBD2 | TRBV7-2 | TGTGCCAGCAGCTTAGGGACTAGTAACGGGGAGCTGTTTTTT | CASSLGTSNGELFF
. | TRBJ2-7 | TRBD1 | TRBV18 | TGTGCCAGCTCACGGGACAGGGTGGAGGAGCAGTACTTC | CASSRDRVEEQYF
. | TRBJ1-3 | TRBD1 | TRBV28 | TGTGCCAGCAGTTTACGACAGGGGCTCAGCTCTGGAAACACCATATATTTT | CASSLRQGLSSGNTIYF
. | TRBJ1-1 | . | TRBV7-6 | TGTGCCAGCAGCTCTCAGCCTCTAATGAACACTGAAGCTTTCTTT | CASSSQPLMNTEAFF
few | TRBJ1-4 | . | TRBV7-6 | TGTGCCAGCAGCCTTTTGACAGGAGTAAATGAAAAACTGTTTTTT | CASSLLTGVNEKLFF
. | TRBJ2-7 | TRBD1 | TRBV5-1 | TGCGCCAGCAGCCCGACAGGGATGTTCGACGAGCAGTACTTC | CASSPTGMFDEQYF
. | TRBJ2-1 | . | TRBV5-4 | TGTGCCAGCAGCTTGGAGGCAGGCACCTACAATGAGCAGTTCTTC | CASSLEAGTYNEQFF
few | TRBJ2-7 | . | TRBV15 | TGTGCCACCAGCAGAGATGGGGAGTACGAGCAGTACTTC | CATSRDGEYEQYF
few | TRBJ1-5 | TRBD1 | TRBV12-3/TRBV12-4 | TGTGCCAGCACCTTTAGGGGGACAGGCAATCAGCCCCAGCATTTT | CASTFRGTGNQPQHF